This T cell receptor beta chain came from a study of cytomegalovirus exposure and HLA in healthy donors. Study-level points and caveats: TRBV6-2, TRBV6-3 and some other V segments were excluded as indistinguishable. In a later analysis, parvovirus B19, influenza, CMV and Epstein-Barr virus appeared linked to several top co-occurrence clusters. The study carried out a later analysis of TCR beta sequences. It associated 15,000 to 20,000 of them with specific HLA alleles at a false discovery rate of 0.05.

CDR1 and CDR2 (germline): MNHNS, SASEGT. The CDR3 is 15 residues long. The ends were cut back, 4 bases at V and 1 base at J, with 12 bases in the middle. The PCR employed 60 Vbeta primers together with 13 Jbeta primers. Original analysis: Among the unique TCR beta chains that a later analysis counted, 75 million to 85 million in all, roughly 9.9 million were shared. Sequencing was performed with immunoSEQ multiplex PCR; in TCRdb, only in-frame clones are kept and a portion is missing. V, J and clone size are taken as reported in that table, and D and trimming were inferred from the DNA itself. The table has under 200,000 clones, around 84% seen once; the top ten hold roughly 1.5%. Of note for this clone: Its target is not known.

The TCR was taken from a woman aged 18-30 years in good health and CMV-seronegative. Material for sequencing was PBMCs. The chain is built from TRBV6-1 and TRBJ2-3; D possibly corresponds to TRBD2 (5 bases). The CDR3: CASSAFDSGTDTQYF. The CDR3 bases are TGTGCCAGCAGTGCGTTTGATAGCGGCACAGATACGCAGTATTTT.